The 24 T cell receptor beta chains below come from one sample, sequenced in a study of sequential checkpoint blockade in melanoma. The treatment: randomized to nivolumab then ipilimumab (arm A) or the reverse (arm B). Data came from immunoSEQ multiplex PCR; TCRdb stores just in-frame clones and leaves some out. The sample lists around 3,700 clones; 57% were seen once. The sample consisted of CD8+ T cells sorted from blood (inferred from file names), taken from a patient given nivolumab and ipilimumab in sequence. Receptor source: a human patient with melanoma. Some clones in this sample may be carry-over from other donors' samples.

By proportion, this clone is medium-sized. V usage is TRBV4-2 and J usage is TRBJ1-1; the D gene is possibly TRBD1 (5 bases). Trimming shortened V by 3 bases and J by 0 bases, and 11 bases separated the two germline ends. The CDR3 totals 15 residues. From germline, CDR1 is LGHNA and CDR2 YNFKEQ. The CDR3 region has the DNA TGTGCCAGCAGCCAGCAGGACAACATGAACACTGAAGCTTTCTTT. This codes for CASSQQDNMNTEAFF.

J is TRBJ2-5 and V is TRBV7-2; 11 nucleotides agree with TRBD2. The V segment lost 5 bases and the J segment 5 bases; nucleotides outside the gene matches: 7. The length of the CDR3 is 15 residues. Germline-derived CDR1 and CDR2 are SGHTA and FQGNSA. In nucleotides, the CDR3 is TGTGCCAGCAGCAGTAGCGGGGGGGCTCTGGAGACCCAGTACTTC. Its translation is CASSSSGGALETQYF.

As concerns this clone: An end of the junction differs from the germline gene, which may be a read error. Other DNA sequences in this specimen translate into the identical CDR3. The V and J genes are TRBV5-4 and TRBJ2-2; the D gene is possibly TRBD2 (7 bases). CDR1 and CDR2 (germline): SGHNT, YYREEE (reference sequence). The CDR3 has 16 amino acids. CDR3 sequence reads: CASTPGLGGNTGELFF. For the CDR3, the DNA is TGCGCCAGCACCCCCGGACTAGGGGGGAACACCGGGGAGCTGTTTTTT.

The CDR3 region has the DNA TGTGCCAGCAAGGGACACAGCTCCTATAATTCACCCCTCCACTTT. It specifies CASKGHSSYNSPLHF. The gene calls are TRBV6-1 and TRBJ1-6, with a weak D call TRBD1 (6 bases). Germline V gives CDR1 MNHNS, CDR2 SASEGT. The V end was cut by 7 bases, the J end by 0 bases, with 10 bases between. This CDR3 has 15 amino acids.

By frequency in the sample, this clone is medium-sized. The chain has TRBV19 and TRBJ1-2; no clear D. This CDR3 spans 17 amino acids. The V gene's germline CDR1 is LNHDA and CDR2 SQIVND (reference sequence). V was trimmed by 5 bases and J by 2 bases, leaving 21 bases between them. CDR3 DNA: TGTGCCAGTAGTCCTCACCCCGCGGAGCTAGAGAACTATGGCTACACCTTC. Protein product: CASSPHPAELENYGYTF.

This clone was recorded only once. The V call is TRBV7-9, the J call TRBJ2-7, with a possible D match to TRBD1 (5 bases). Trimming shortened V by 0 bases and J by 3 bases, and 15 bases separated the two germline ends. CDR3 length equals 16 residues. CDR1 is SEHNR, CDR2 FQNEAQ, per germline (reference sequence). DNA for the CDR3: TGTGCCAGCAGCTTAGCTCCCCAGACAGACAACTACGAGCAGTACTTC. Protein: CASSLAPQTDNYEQYF.

The rearrangement uses TRBV9 and TRBJ2-5; D might be TRBD2 (6 bases). V lost 3 bases, J lost 2 bases, and 14 bases lay in between. The CDR3 runs to 15 residues. In germline, CDR1 is SGDLS, CDR2 YYNGEE. For the CDR3, the DNA is TGTGCCAGCAGCGCGGAGGGATTTAATCAAGAGACCCAGTACTTC. Its translation is CASSAEGFNQETQYF. Looking up the rest from reference TRBV9 and TRBJ2-5 gives the full variable domain: DSGVTQTPKHLITATGQRVTLRCSPRSGDLSVYWYQQSLDQGLQFLIQYYNGEERAKGNILERFSAQQFPDLHSELNLSSLELGDSALYFCASSAEGFNQETQYFGPGTRLLVL.

The CDR3 is CASSFGPVGTEAFF. CDR3 sequence (DNA): TGCGCCAGCAGCTTTGGGCCCGTGGGCACTGAAGCTTTCTTT. The chain combines TRBV5-1 with TRBJ1-1; the D is unclear. V was trimmed by 2 bases and J by 4 bases, leaving 12 bases between them. The CDR3 consists of 14 residues. Germline-derived CDR1 and CDR2 are SGHRS and YFSETQ.

This chain links TRBV27 with TRBJ1-1; unclear D gene. The length of the CDR3 is 14 residues. Germline lookup yields CDR1 MNHEY and CDR2 SMNVEV (reference sequence). V lost 5 bases and J 3 bases, leaving 13 bases between the germline ends. CDR3 in DNA: TGTGCCAGCAGTCGTTACCCTAGCGACACTGAAGCTTTCTTT. Its translation: CASSRYPSDTEAFF.

This clone was seen only once. The chain has TRBV7-6 and TRBJ1-4; tentative D call: TRBD1 (5 bases). Trimming cost V 4 bases and J 7 bases, with 19 bases left between them. Germline V gene lookup returns CDR1 SGHVS and CDR2 FNYEAQ. This CDR3 spans 16 amino acids. The CDR3 region is CASSSTQQAEREKLFF. CDR3 coding DNA: TGTGCCAGCAGCTCGACGCAACAGGCAGAACGTGAAAAACTGTTTTTT.

V gene TRBV6-5 combines with J gene TRBJ1-6, with TRBD1 as a possible D gene (6 bases). This CDR3 comprises 15 residues. Deletions cut 7 bases from V and 0 bases from J, with 10 bases between. Per the germline V gene, CDR1 is MNHEY and CDR2 is SVGAGI. The CDR3 region has the DNA TGTGCCAGCAAGGGACACAGCTCCTATAATTCACCCCTCCACTTT. Protein: CASKGHSSYNSPLHF.

This clone has more than one count but fewer than ten. The CDR3 nucleotides are TGTGCCAGCAGCGTGGGACAGACCTCCTACGAGCAGTACTTC. It specifies CASSVGQTSYEQYF. V is TRBV9 and J is TRBJ2-7; the match to TRBD1 covers 7 bases. Per germline, CDR1 SGDLS and CDR2 YYNGEE. V was clipped by 2 bases and J by 0 bases; unmatched bases: 2. The CDR3 loop spans 14 amino acids.

This clone was found a few times. The chain has TRBV5-1 and TRBJ2-7; 8 positions agree with TRBD1. This CDR3 contains 15 residues. Germline CDR1 SGHRS, CDR2 YFSETQ. The V gene end was trimmed by 4 bases and the J gene end by 3 bases; junction bases not matched to a gene: 9. CDR3 protein: CASSPGTGEGYEQYF. Here the CDR3 DNA reads TGCGCCAGCAGCCCCGGGACAGGAGAAGGCTACGAGCAGTACTTC.

This clone has a single count. This chain connects TRBV11-2 to TRBJ1-1; 10 bases fit TRBD1. With V trimmed by 5 bases and J by 11 bases, 14 bases remained unmatched. Germline CDR1 SGHAT, CDR2 FQNNGV. This CDR3 spans 15 amino acids. The DNA for the CDR3 is TGTGCCAGCAGCCCCCCGGACAGGGGGTTCCTGTGGGCTTTCTTT. This sequence encodes CASSPPDRGFLWAFF.

The rearrangement joins TRBV4-1 to TRBJ1-1; D gene unclear. Trimming stripped 8 bases from V and 3 bases from J, with 16 bases between. The germline V gene encodes CDR1 MGHRA and CDR2 YSYEKL. The CDR3 runs 14 residues. CDR3 sequence: CASLERAEDTEAFF. In DNA form, the CDR3 reads TGCGCCAGCTTAGAGAGGGCTGAGGACACTGAAGCTTTCTTT.

This chain uses TRBV27 with TRBJ2-5; tentative D call: TRBD2 (6 bases). CDR1 MNHEY and CDR2 SMNVEV come from the germline V gene (reference sequence). The CDR3 length is 15 residues. V was cut by 4 bases and J by 5 bases, with 17 bases left in between. Written as DNA, the CDR3 is TGTGCCAGCAGTTCGGTGCTGGAGGGTTTGGAGACCCAGTACTTC. It yields the protein CASSSVLEGLETQYF.

The chain uses TRBV12-5 and TRBJ1-4, with D perhaps matching TRBD1 (5 bases). The CDR3 is 13 amino acids. CDR1 is LGHNT, CDR2 FRNRAP, per germline. The germline V and J ends were trimmed by 1 base and 7 bases, with 7 bases remaining between them. The CDR3 nucleotides read TGTGCTAGTGGTTTGGAAACAGGTGAAAAACTGTTTTTT. This translates into CASGLETGEKLFF.

The rearrangement links TRBV4-1 to TRBJ2-3; no clear D gene. V shed 4 bases and J shed 1 base, with 6 bases lying between them. CDR1 MGHRA and CDR2 YSYEKL come from the germline V gene. This CDR3 is built from 13 residues. The CDR3: CASSLVRTDTQYF. The CDR3 region has the DNA TGCGCCAGCAGCCTCGTTCGCACAGATACGCAGTATTTT.

The chain employs TRBV19 and TRBJ2-4, with TRBD2 identical over 11 bases. Germline CDR1 LNHDA, CDR2 SQIVND (reference sequence). V lost 8 bases to trimming and J lost 7 bases; unmatched junction nucleotides: 10. The length of the CDR3 is 15 residues. The chain's CDR3 is CASAADSGGANIQYF. In DNA form, the CDR3 reads TGTGCCAGTGCCGCGGATAGCGGGGGGGCTAACATTCAGTACTTC.

The chain couples TRBV10-3 to TRBJ2-5; 8 positions agree with TRBD1. The J call may be incorrect, as the DNA end agrees better with TRBJ2-7. The germline V gene has CDR1 ENHRY and CDR2 SYGVKD. The CDR3 is made up of 11 amino acids. The CDR3 sequence: CAIGQGNEQYF. CDR3 nucleotides: TGTGCCATCGGACAGGGTAACGAGCAGTACTTC.

The rearrangement links TRBV1 to TRBJ2-3; the table's D call, TRBD1, was not checked against the DNA. TRBV1 is a pseudogene. This CDR3 has 14 residues. This CDR3 reads CTSSQGGQGETQYF. The CDR3 nucleotides read TGCACCAGCAGCCAGGGGGGACAGGGGGAAACGCAGTATTTT.

For this clone: A read error is likely here: a far larger clone is one base away. Other DNA sequences within the sample encode an identical CDR3. The chain is built from TRBV5-8 and TRBJ2-2, with D perhaps matching TRBD2 (7 bases). Germline V gives CDR1 SGHTS, CDR2 YDEGEE. V shed 6 bases and J shed 1 base, with 16 bases lying between them. The CDR3 covers 16 residues. DNA of the CDR3: TGTGCCAGCACCCCCGGACTAGGGGGGAACACCGGGGAGCTGTTTTTT. Its protein is CASTPGLGGNTGELFF.

This clone was seen a handful of times. The chain employs TRBV4-3 and TRBJ1-1; unclear D gene. Germline loops: CDR1 LGHNA, CDR2 YSLEER. This CDR3 spans 16 amino acids. V was clipped by 1 base and J by 0 bases, with 12 bases between them. Written as DNA, the CDR3 is TGCGCCAGCAGCCAAGTTGAACAGATCATGAACACTGAAGCTTTCTTT. It codes for CASSQVEQIMNTEAFF.

The rearrangement joins TRBV6-6 to TRBJ2-3; 7 bases map to TRBD1. V lost 8 bases to trimming and J lost 0 bases; unmatched junction nucleotides: 5. The CDR3 spans 14 residues. Germline CDR1 is MNHNY and CDR2 is SVGAGI (reference sequence). The DNA for the CDR3 is TGTGCCAGCGCCGGGACAGCCAGCACAGATACGCAGTATTTT. It translates to CASAGTASTDTQYF.